These 8 T cell receptor beta chains came from one sample sequenced in a study of blood T cell repertoires in COVID-19. Repertoires were generated with immunoSEQ multiplex PCR, while TCRdb's copy carries only in-frame clones and drops some. In the table there are about 120,000 clones, approximately 80% of which are singletons. Sequenced sample: peripheral blood. The origin of the receptors is a human donor in a cohort sampled during active COVID-19.

This clone was seen more than once but under ten times. The chain uses TRBV6-6 and TRBJ2-7; TRBD1 agrees at 11 bases. The junction had 4 bases not matched to a gene; V was cut back by 8 bases and J by 4 bases. The CDR3 runs 13 residues. Germline loops: CDR1 MNHNY, CDR2 SVGAGI (reference sequence). Here the CDR3 DNA reads TGTGCCAGCGGGGACAGGGGGGTTTACGAGCAGTACTTC. Its translation: CASGDRGVYEQYF.

CDR3 sequence: CVRRQPGQENTEAFF. The CDR3 bases are TGTGTCAGAAGACAACCGGGACAGGAAAACACTGAAGCTTTCTTT. The V call is TRBV7-5, the J call TRBJ1-1; TRBD1 reflects the table's D call only, with no check against the DNA. TRBV7-5 is a pseudogene segment. The CDR3 is 15 residues long.

The V call is TRBV5-1, the J call TRBJ2-7; D call uncertain. This CDR3 comprises 14 residues. The ends were cut back, 0 bases at V and 7 bases at J, with 14 bases in the middle. Germline V lookup: CDR1 SGHRS, CDR2 YFSETQ. The CDR3 coding sequence is TGCGCCAGCAGCTTGGAGACTCCTGACGGGGAGCAGTACTTC. Residues: CASSLETPDGEQYF.

This chain connects TRBV9 to TRBJ1-1; no reliable D call. The CDR3 totals 15 residues. The V end lost 0 bases, the J end lost 1 base, and 10 bases lay between the germline ends. CDR1 and CDR2 from the germline V gene are SGDLS and YYNGEE. The CDR3 sequence is CASSVDDGWNTEAFF. Written as DNA, the CDR3 is TGTGCCAGCAGCGTAGACGACGGGTGGAACACTGAAGCTTTCTTT.

The rearrangement uses TRBV30 and TRBJ1-1, with D possibly TRBD1 on 5 matching bases. V lost 4 bases and J lost 0, with 12 bases in between. Germline V gene lookup returns CDR1 GTSNPN and CDR2 SVGIG (reference sequence). This CDR3 is built from 14 residues. This CDR3 reads CAWNLGGVNTEAFF. CDR3 in DNA: TGTGCCTGGAATCTGGGGGGGGTGAACACTGAAGCTTTCTTT.

This clone appeared a single time. The chain couples TRBV5-1 to TRBJ1-5; perhaps TRBD1 as D (6 bases). The V gene's germline CDR1 is SGHRS and CDR2 YFSETQ. This CDR3 has 15 residues. The V and J ends lost 2 bases and 7 bases respectively, with 16 bases between them. The CDR3 sequence: CASSFGTPGTQPQHF. CDR3 coding DNA: TGCGCCAGCAGCTTCGGGACACCAGGGACCCAGCCCCAGCATTTT.

This clone was seen just once. The gene calls are TRBV19 and TRBJ1-4, with D perhaps matching TRBD1 (5 bases). Trimming took 4 bases from V and 4 from J, leaving 13 bases between them. Per germline, CDR1 LNHDA and CDR2 SQIVND (reference sequence). The CDR3 extends over 15 amino acids. CDR3 coding DNA: TGTGCCAGTAGTACCGGCCCAGGGCTTAATGAAAAACTGTTTTTT. As protein: CASSTGPGLNEKLFF.

V is TRBV5-6 and J is TRBJ1-5; a weak D match, TRBD1 (6 bases). Germline CDR1 and CDR2: SGHDT and YYEEEE. CDR3 length: 14 amino acids. Trimming removed 5 bases from V and 3 bases from J, with 12 bases in between. For the CDR3, the DNA is TGTGCCAGCAGGACAGGCTCGAACAATCAGCCCCAGCATTTT. Translating gives CASRTGSNNQPQHF.